The entry below gives a single TCR beta chain sequence along with its context. Antigen: not known. Germline loops: CDR1 SGDLS, CDR2 YYNGEE. The trim removed 4 bases at V and 8 bases at J, leaving 13 bases unmatched. The CDR3 extends over 16 amino acids. The data were taken from a study of OX40 agonist ivuxolimab in advanced cancers. Turning to the study itself: Those treated in dose escalation had hepatocellular carcinoma, melanoma, renal cell cancer or head and neck cancer.

Method: immunoSEQ multiplex PCR; TCRdb's copy keeps in-frame clones and lacks some. The sample lists under 85,000 clones, about 85% occurring once. Study findings and constraints: At doses 0.1 to 3.0 mg/kg, CD4+ and CD8+ clones expanded. Among patients with partial responses at 0.1-3.0 mg/kg, clonal expansion was among the lowest.

Autoimmune disease history or systemic immunosuppression barred patients. The chain links TRBV9 to TRBJ1-4; 8 positions match TRBD1. The sample in question was CD4+ or CD8+ T cells sorted from blood, obtained in a trial of the OX40 agonist ivuxolimab. This TCR was sampled from an adult with an advanced solid tumor such as melanoma, head and neck, liver or kidney cancer. This chain's CDR3 is CASSPGGGQGREKLFF. In nucleotides, the CDR3 is TGTGCCAGCAGCCCAGGGGGAGGACAGGGCAGGGAAAAACTGTTTTTT. Filled out from reference TRBV9 and TRBJ1-4, the complete variable domain reads DSGVTQTPKHLITATGQRVTLRCSPRSGDLSVYWYQQSLDQGLQFLIQYYNGEERAKGNILERFSAQQFPDLHSELNLSSLELGDSALYFCASSPGGGQGREKLFFGSGTQLSVL.